This T cell receptor (beta chain) was identified during a study of T cell changes during pregnancy in multiple sclerosis (dated by TCRdb to the late 2010s). Background on the whole study: Changes in the T cell repertoire over the course of pregnancy were examined in this study in women with multiple sclerosis.

A distance of 17 bases separates the germline ends of V and J, which lose 5 bases and 4 bases respectively. The germline V gene (reference sequence) gives CDR1 as PRHDT and CDR2 as FYEKMQ. From the cysteine through the phenylalanine, the CDR3 covers 15 amino acids. The retained sequence is limited to the CDR3, 45 bases, with the frame set at the first base. The protocol used for the library was the immunoSEQ multiplex PCR assay. TCRdb re-hosts the immuneACCESS table, in-frame sequences only. Its copies lack some clones; in the studies checked, an unresolved V gene accounts for under half of them, and the cause for the rest is not known. The sample profile shows about 66,000 clones; 75% to 95% of them were found once. Jointly, the top ten make up under 6% of the sample. A note on this clone: There is no known antigen for this receptor. The record has no base qualities; no much larger clone is one base away.

Source: CD8+ T cells from peripheral blood mononuclear cells, taken before pregnancy. The source is a female donor with multiple sclerosis, enrolled in a pregnancy study. The chain is made from TRBV13 and TRBJ1-2; there is no confident call for the D gene. The CDR3 region reads CASSKAGGLLYGYTF. The sequence in DNA is TGTGCCAGCAGCAAGGCCGGTGGACTTCTCTATGGCTACACCTTC.